The rows below give T cell receptor beta chains drawn from one sample of a study of T cell repertoires in aging, cancer and after chemotherapy. TCRdb called the multiplex PCR reads again in MiXCR, with one record for every CDR3 protein. This table holds about 6,100 distinct CDR3 sequences, less than 35% found once. The source material was blood. The receptor set was obtained from a human donor with a blood cancer. Each CDR3 is given with its conserved first and last residue. D genes are given only for firm matches. Clone size is given for some rows only: seen once, a few or many times, or a class if the clone is expanded.

CDR3 DNA | CDR3 protein | J gene | V gene | D gene | clone size
TGTGCCAGCTCACCACCAGCCACCAGACACGAGCAGTACTTC | CASSPPATRHEQYF | TRBJ2-7 | TRBV18 | NA | few
TGTGCCAGCAGGCCGAGGGACAGGGAGGGTCCCAACTATGGCTACACCTTC | CASRPRDREGPNYGYTF | TRBJ1-2 | TRBV7-2 | TRBD1 | NA
TGCAGCGTGACAGTGACAGGGGCGGAATTCTATGGCTACACCTTC | CSVTVTGAEFYGYTF | TRBJ1-2 | TRBV29-1 | TRBD1 | NA
TGTGCCAGCAGTTTACTCGGGTGGGGCCATCTCTCTGGGGCCAACGTCCTGACTTTC | CASSLLGWGHLSGANVLTF | TRBJ2-6 | TRBV6-2/TRBV6-3 | NA | NA
TGCGCCAGCAGCCGTCCGGGACAGGGAGTCGGAGATACGCAGTATTTT | CASSRPGQGVGDTQYF | TRBJ2-3 | TRBV5-1 | TRBD1 | once
TGTGCCAGCACCGAGGGGGCGTCGCTCCAAGAGACCCAGTACTTC | CASTEGASLQETQYF | TRBJ2-5 | TRBV12-3/TRBV12-4 | TRBD1 | NA
TGTGCCTCCCAGGGGACAGGGGTAACAGATACGCAGTATTTT | CASQGTGVTDTQYF | TRBJ2-3 | TRBV30 | TRBD1 | NA
TGTGCCAGCAGCTGGTTGGGGACCGGGGAGCTGTTTTTT | CASSWLGTGELFF | TRBJ2-2 | TRBV11-3 | NA | NA
TGTGCCACCAGGCCCGGGGGAGCAGATACGCAGTATTTT | CATRPGGADTQYF | TRBJ2-3 | TRBV15 | NA | NA
TGCGCCAGCAGCCAACTGGGACTCCAAGAGACCCAGTACTTC | CASSQLGLQETQYF | TRBJ2-5 | TRBV4-1 | NA | NA
TGTGCCAGCAGTTTTCCGTCTAGCGGGACGACAGATACGCAGTATTTT | CASSFPSSGTTDTQYF | TRBJ2-3 | TRBV28 | TRBD2 | NA
TGTGCCAGCAGTGGAAGCCGGACAGGGGTTGGGAATTCACCCCTCCACTTT | CASSGSRTGVGNSPLHF | TRBJ1-6 | TRBV6-1 | TRBD1 | few
TGTGCCAGCAGCGGAACCAGGGGGTCCTACGAGCAGTACTTC | CASSGTRGSYEQYF | TRBJ2-7 | TRBV11-2 | TRBD1 | NA
TGTGCCAGCAGCTTAGTGGCGCCAGGCAATGAGCAGTTCTTC | CASSLVAPGNEQFF | TRBJ2-1 | TRBV7-2 | NA | few
TGTGCCAGCAGCTTTGGCCCGAACACCGGGGAGCTGTTTTTT | CASSFGPNTGELFF | TRBJ2-2 | TRBV7-2 | NA | NA
TGTGCCAGCAGCTTTCGTCCGGGACAGGACAAAGATACGCAGTATTTT | CASSFRPGQDKDTQYF | TRBJ2-3 | TRBV6-1 | TRBD1 | NA
TGTGCCATCAAAAGCGGCTTTCTTAGCACAGATACGCAGTATTTT | CAIKSGFLSTDTQYF | TRBJ2-3 | TRBV10-3 | NA | few
TGTGCCAGCAAGGGGACTAGCTTTTCGTCCGAGCAGTACTTC | CASKGTSFSSEQYF | TRBJ2-7 | TRBV5-5 | TRBD2 | NA
TGCAGTGCCACCAACCCTAGCGGGGGACAATACAATGAGCAGTTCTTC | CSATNPSGGQYNEQFF | TRBJ2-1 | TRBV20-1 | TRBD2 | few
TGTGCCAGCAGCTCCCACTACGAGCAGTACTTC | CASSSHYEQYF | TRBJ2-7 | TRBV7-2 | NA | NA
TGTGCCAGCAGACGACAGCACACAGATACGCAGTATTTT | CASRRQHTDTQYF | TRBJ2-3 | TRBV28 | NA | few
TGTGCCAGCAGCACGACAGGGGGCGCGGGTGGCTACACCTTC | CASSTTGGAGGYTF | TRBJ1-2 | TRBV9 | TRBD1 | NA
TGCAGTGCACTTTTGGGGCGGATGAACACTGAAGCTTTCTTT | CSALLGRMNTEAFF | TRBJ1-1 | TRBV20-1 | NA | NA
TGTGCCAGTAGTGCAGACTTCACCGGGGAGCTGTTTTTT | CASSADFTGELFF | TRBJ2-2 | TRBV19 | NA | medium-sized
TGTGCCAGCTCACTATCATCCGGGACAGAGGCCTACGAGCAGTACTTC | CASSLSSGTEAYEQYF | TRBJ2-7 | TRBV18 | TRBD1 | few
TGTGCCAGTAGTAGAGGACAGCGCAACTATGGCTACACCTTC | CASSRGQRNYGYTF | TRBJ1-2 | TRBV19 | NA | few
TGTGCCAGTCAAGACAGGGTAGATTCACCCCTCCACTTT | CASQDRVDSPLHF | TRBJ1-6 | TRBV19 | TRBD1 | NA
TGTGCCAGCAGGATAGGAAATTCACCCCTCCACTTT | CASRIGNSPLHF | TRBJ1-6 | TRBV19 | NA | NA
TGCAGTGCTAGAGATTCAGGGGTGTATGGGGGCTACGCCTTC | CSARDSGVYGGYAF | TRBJ1-2 | TRBV20-1 | NA | NA
TGTGCCAGCAGTTGGGGGAGGGGCTATGAGCAGTTCTTC | CASSWGRGYEQFF | TRBJ2-1 | TRBV5-4 | TRBD2 | NA
TGTGCCAGCAGCCCCAACTGGGGGGCGCCTTTCTATGGCTACACCTTC | CASSPNWGAPFYGYTF | TRBJ1-2 | TRBV11-1 | NA | few
TGTGCCAGTAGTATGACTAGCGGGGGCGAACTGGGGGAGACCCAGTACTTC | CASSMTSGGELGETQYF | TRBJ2-5 | TRBV19 | TRBD2 | few
TGCAGCGCCAGGGTTAGCGGGACTCCTTACAATGAGCAGTTCTTC | CSARVSGTPYNEQFF | TRBJ2-1 | TRBV29-1 | TRBD2 | medium-sized
TGTGCCAGCAGCCCGATGGGCCCCGCCAGCTATGGCTACACCTTC | CASSPMGPASYGYTF | TRBJ1-2 | TRBV12-3/TRBV12-4 | NA | few
TGTGCCAGCAGTCGACTGGGACAGCTTACCACCTATACGCAGTATTTT | CASSRLGQLTTYTQYF | TRBJ2-3 | TRBV6-5 | TRBD1 | few
TGTGCCAGCAGTTCTGAAGGACAGGGGGCGTCCGAGCAGTACTTC | CASSSEGQGASEQYF | TRBJ2-7 | TRBV6-5 | TRBD1 | NA
TGTGCCAGCAGACCCACCCGCCGGGGCGAAAAACTGTTTTTT | CASRPTRRGEKLFF | TRBJ1-4 | TRBV6-6 | NA | few
TGTGCCAGCAGCTTAGGCAGGGTTGCCAATGAGCAGTTCTTC | CASSLGRVANEQFF | TRBJ2-1 | TRBV7-2 | NA | medium-sized
TGCAGTGCTAGTTGGGGGGTGGGGAGGCAAGAGACCCAGTACTTC | CSASWGVGRQETQYF | TRBJ2-5 | TRBV20-1 | NA | NA
TGTGCCAGCAGACTACAGGGGGCGCGTGGTGGCTACACCTTC | CASRLQGARGGYTF | TRBJ1-2 | TRBV27 | TRBD1 | few
TGTGCCTGGGGGGGGGACGGAAACACCATATATTTT | CAWGGDGNTIYF | TRBJ1-3 | TRBV30 | NA | few
TGTGCCAGCAGCTCGAGATATGACTCTGGGGCCAACGTCCTGACTTTC | CASSSRYDSGANVLTF | TRBJ2-6 | TRBV7-6 | NA | NA
TGTGCCAGCTCACCGAGCGGGAGTGGGATGGGGGAGCAGTACTTC | CASSPSGSGMGEQYF | TRBJ2-7 | TRBV18 | TRBD2 | NA
TGTGCCAGCAGCTTTGACCTAGCCAAAAACATTCAGTACTTC | CASSFDLAKNIQYF | TRBJ2-4 | TRBV7-9 | NA | few
TGTGCCAGTGGTGACAGTGGGTATCAGCCCCAGCATTTT | CASGDSGYQPQHF | TRBJ1-5 | TRBV19 | NA | few